This T cell receptor (beta chain) was found in a study of T cells after yellow fever vaccination. Study in general: Preparing low-cell-number fractions relied on SMART-Seq v4 Ultra Low Input.

Study outcomes and limitations: Peaking faster, on day 5 versus 15, the secondary response was nonetheless weaker. Clones from primary vaccination mostly reappeared after the booster (less than 98% CD4, roughly 87% CD8).

V trimming: 7 bases; J trimming: 4 bases; junction bases outside the gene matches: 4. The V gene's germline CDR1 is SGHTA and CDR2 FQGNSA. The CDR3 runs to 14 residues. They built TCR cDNA with 5'RACE template switching, a step that put in a universal primer site and UMIs. TCRdb reanalysed the 5' RACE reads using MiXCR and keeps one entry per CDR3 protein. The table records roughly 100,000 distinct CDR3 sequences, about 8.4% of them present only once. The genes are TRBV7-2 and TRBJ2-3, with TRBD1 matching over 11 bases. The sequence derives from a young man who received the YFV17D yellow fever vaccine. Sequenced material: CD8+ T cells not binding an NS4B(214-222) dextramer, sorted from PBMCs, taken roughly 15 days after the first yellow fever vaccination. The CDR3 sequence: CASTGQGAADTQYF. The CDR3 DNA is TGTGCCAGCACAGGACAGGGGGCCGCAGATACGCAGTATTTT.